This paragraph covers one T cell receptor beta chain sequence. Repertoires were generated with immunoSEQ multiplex PCR, while TCRdb's copy carries only in-frame clones and drops some. Counted here are a few hundred thousand clones, about 86% occurring once; the ten biggest clones make up around 4%. These data are taken from a study of blood T cell repertoires in COVID-19. Across the study: Spain, Italy and the United States supplied samples that represented acute and convalescent COVID-19. PBMCs, B-cell-depleted T cells, or T cells were the source of the cDNA or gDNA that made up the material.

Germline V gives CDR1 SGHAT, CDR2 FQNNGV. The CDR3 spans 12 residues. The germline V and J ends were trimmed by 0 bases and 9 bases, with 6 bases remaining between them. The receptor comes from a woman between 40 and 50 years old with acute COVID-19. The gene calls are TRBV11-2 and TRBJ2-4, with D unresolved. The material sequenced was PBMCs or T cells enriched from blood (not recorded which). The DNA for the CDR3 is TGTGCCAGCAGCTTAGATTTGAGCATTCAGTACTTC. It codes for CASSLDLSIQYF.